The rows below give T cell receptor beta chains drawn from one sample of a study of CXCR3-negative and CXCR3-positive naive CD8 T cells. With the 5' RACE reads reprocessed, TCRdb shows one record per CDR3 protein and no DNA. The sample totals some 130,000 distinct CDR3 sequences. The source material was naive CXCR3+ CD8+ T cells from blood. The receptors stem from a human donor in good health. Some clones in this sample may be carry-over from other donors' samples. Each CDR3 is given with its conserved first and last residue. The order of the fields is V gene, J gene, CDR3 protein.

>TRBV9|TRBJ2-7
CASSVYETRSNEQYF
>TRBV29-1|TRBJ2-1
CSAYSPSSYNEQFF
>TRBV6-4|TRBJ1-5
CASSEGGGNQPQHF
>TRBV4-3|TRBJ2-5
CASSQGGGYQETQYF
>TRBV19|TRBJ2-1
CASSIGRANEQFF
>TRBV7-9|TRBJ1-4
CASSPPEGQHNEKLFF
>TRBV19|TRBJ2-1
CASSLLAGVANEQFF
>TRBV18|TRBJ2-5
CASSPKMGYKRETQYF
>TRBV28|TRBJ2-5
CASSLSSGGLKETQYF
>TRBV5-5|TRBJ2-1
CASSFWDRGNEQFF
>TRBV28|TRBJ1-2
CASSLTANYGYTF
>TRBV11-1|TRBJ2-1
CASSLSGSPNEQFF
>TRBV6-6|TRBJ2-7
CASSYSNRVEQYF
>TRBV12-3/TRBV12-4|TRBJ2-3
CASSFGQGRATAADTQYF
>TRBV6-1|TRBJ2-2
CASSGSMGLHSGANTGELFF
>TRBV5-1|TRBJ2-2
CASRLGLAEYTGELFF
>TRBV28|TRBJ1-5
CASSLQGAGFQPQHF
>TRBV6-5|TRBJ2-5
CASSPLFGGTQYF
>TRBV2|TRBJ1-1
CASSELLAEAFF
>TRBV5-4|TRBJ1-1
CASSLTIANTEAFF
>TRBV5-6|TRBJ2-1
CASSLSQINEQFF
>TRBV6-4|TRBJ2-5
CARTAKETQYF
>TRBV7-9|TRBJ2-5
CASSLTRAQGETQYF
>TRBV20-1|TRBJ2-1
CSASHSSGVSYNEQFF
>TRBV6-6|TRBJ2-1
CASSGWTSGPLNEQFF
>TRBV21-1|TRBJ2-3
CASAGGTGKEDTQYF
>TRBV4-1|TRBJ1-1
CASSQAHQTGTNTEAFF
>TRBV4-1|TRBJ1-1
CASSPKYSTGDTEAFF
>TRBV12-3/TRBV12-4|TRBJ2-7
CASNQQGSYEQYF
>TRBV2|TRBJ2-7
CASSDWLAGVEQYF
>TRBV4-3|TRBJ2-3
CASSSDRWADTQYF
>TRBV7-9|TRBJ2-7
CASSFTSGSYEQYF
>TRBV6-2/TRBV6-3|TRBJ2-2
CASIQTGWAGELFF
>TRBV7-6|TRBJ2-1
CASSLGLAGTAYNEQFF
>TRBV25-1|TRBJ2-5
CACSGGEDQYF
>TRBV29-1|TRBJ2-7
CSARMGPGYEQYF
>TRBV7-9|TRBJ2-7
CASSLEVGSGLYEQYF
>TRBV10-3|TRBJ2-7
CAISALSPYGSYEQYF
>TRBV7-2|TRBJ1-2
CASSTPGGRRNYGYTF
>TRBV11-1|TRBJ2-1
CASSFPYAENEQFF
>TRBV29-1|TRBJ1-1
CSVVFATVNTEALF
>TRBV13|TRBJ1-2
CASSSGTGGKLVYGYTF
>TRBV28|TRBJ1-5
CASSLTGRGNQPQHF
>TRBV2|TRBJ2-4
CASSVWQAKNIQYF
>TRBV7-9|TRBJ2-7
CASSLVDSSHEQYF
>TRBV6-2/TRBV6-3|TRBJ2-1
CASTENGEAYNEQFF
>TRBV12-5|TRBJ2-5
CASGPPGLAAETQYF
>TRBV7-9|TRBJ2-1
CASSSRQATYNEQFF
>TRBV19|TRBJ2-1
CASRRWGGGDRAYNEQFF
>TRBV29-1|TRBJ2-2
CSVEWSRELFF
>TRBV29-1|TRBJ2-3
CSVEKAGEWNTQYF